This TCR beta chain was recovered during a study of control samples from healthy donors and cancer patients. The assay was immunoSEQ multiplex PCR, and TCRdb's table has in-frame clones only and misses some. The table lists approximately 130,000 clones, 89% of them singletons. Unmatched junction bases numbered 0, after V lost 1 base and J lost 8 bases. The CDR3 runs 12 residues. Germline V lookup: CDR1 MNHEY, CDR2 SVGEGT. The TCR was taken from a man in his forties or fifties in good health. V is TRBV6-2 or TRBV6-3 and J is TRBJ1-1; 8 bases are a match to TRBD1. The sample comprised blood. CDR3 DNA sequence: TGTGCCAGCAGTTACTGGGACAGGGAAGCTTTCTTT. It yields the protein CASSYWDREAFF.